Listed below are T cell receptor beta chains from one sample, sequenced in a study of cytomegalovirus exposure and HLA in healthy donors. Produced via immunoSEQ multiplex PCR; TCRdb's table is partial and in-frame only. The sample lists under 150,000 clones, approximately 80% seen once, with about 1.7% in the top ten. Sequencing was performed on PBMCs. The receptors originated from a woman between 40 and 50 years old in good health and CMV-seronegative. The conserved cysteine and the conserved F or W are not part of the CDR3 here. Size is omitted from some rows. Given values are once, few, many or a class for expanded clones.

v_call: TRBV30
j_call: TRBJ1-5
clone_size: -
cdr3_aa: AYQDTGNQPQH

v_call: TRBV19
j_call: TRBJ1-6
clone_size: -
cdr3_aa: ASSDMGGSPLH

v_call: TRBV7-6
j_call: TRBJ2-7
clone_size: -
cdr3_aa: ASSSDSHSNEQY

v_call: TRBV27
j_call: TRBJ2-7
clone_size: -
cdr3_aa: ASSPLEAGVGEQY

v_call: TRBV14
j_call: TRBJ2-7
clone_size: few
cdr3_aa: ASSQLAGGRYEQY

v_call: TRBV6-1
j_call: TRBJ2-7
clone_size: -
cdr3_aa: ASSEVVSYYEQY

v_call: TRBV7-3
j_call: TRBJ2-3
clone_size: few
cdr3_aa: ASKGASEDTQY

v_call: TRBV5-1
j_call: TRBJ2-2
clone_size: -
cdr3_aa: ASSLGPLRSRGLRVDTGELF

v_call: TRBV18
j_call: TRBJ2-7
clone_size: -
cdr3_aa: ASSPPLSGGQGERYEQY

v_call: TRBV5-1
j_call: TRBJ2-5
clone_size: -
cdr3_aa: ASSIGTSGYQETQY

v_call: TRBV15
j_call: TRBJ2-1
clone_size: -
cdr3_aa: ATSRIKQIYNEQF